A single sample gave rise to the 28 T cell receptor beta chains below, sequenced in a study of beta chain bispecific antibodies for T cell cancers. Study outcomes and limitations: Normal T cells contributed less of the targeted TRBV signal than the leukemia cells did.

Antigen specificity for these receptors is unknown. TCRdb reprocessed the 5' RACE reads via MiXCR and lists one record per CDR3 protein. This repertoire shows approximately 15,000 distinct CDR3 sequences, 2.1% found once; its top ten account for less than 8.5%. Blood mononuclear cells were expanded for around three days using either OKT3 anti-CD3 antibody or CD3/CD28 beads. Specimen: healthy donor T cells cultured with leukemia cells. Receptor source: a human donor in good health. Some clones in this sample may be carry-over from other donors' samples.

In this sample, this clonotype turned up many times. The rearrangement joins TRBV19 to TRBJ1-2; 7 bases are a match to TRBD1. J lost 2 bases, V lost 7 bases, and 7 bases had no gene match. This CDR3 comprises 14 residues. CDR1 and CDR2 from the germline V gene are LNHDA and SQIVND (reference sequence). Here the CDR3 DNA reads TGTGCCAGTACCCCGGGACAGTCGAACTATGGCTACACCTTC. Protein: CASTPGQSNYGYTF.

In this sample, this clonotype turned up many times. This chain links TRBV28 with TRBJ1-2, with no clear D. The V and J ends lost 3 bases and 8 bases respectively, with 7 bases between them. The CDR3 contains 11 residues. The germline gives CDR1 MDHEN, CDR2 SYDVKM. CDR3 sequence reads: CASSLGLGYTF. CDR3 DNA: TGTGCCAGCAGTTTGGGCTTGGGCTACACCTTC.

At least ten counts were recorded for this clonotype. This chain links TRBV5-1 with TRBJ2-7; no reliable D call. CDR1 and CDR2 from the germline V gene are SGHRS and YFSETQ. The CDR3 has 13 residues. Trimming left V 0 bases short and J 2 bases short, with 6 bases between. CDR3 DNA sequence: TGCGCCAGCAGCTTGGACGGAGCCTACGAGCAGTACTTC. It yields the protein CASSLDGAYEQYF.

This clonotype has ten or more counts. V usage is TRBV11-2 and J usage is TRBJ2-6; perhaps TRBD1 as D (6 bases). V was shortened by 4 bases and J by 0 bases, with 19 bases between the two germline ends. The CDR3 has 19 amino acids. Germline V lookup: CDR1 SGHAT, CDR2 FQNNGV. CDR3 region: CASSSSLQGFFSGANVLTF. In nucleotides, the CDR3 is TGTGCCAGCAGCTCCAGTTTACAGGGATTCTTCTCTGGGGCCAACGTCCTGACTTTC.

This clonotype is labeled medium-sized. V gene TRBV6-6 combines with J gene TRBJ1-1, with no clear D. The CDR3 extends over 13 amino acids. The germline V gene encodes CDR1 MNHNY and CDR2 SVGAGI (reference sequence). The germline V and J ends were trimmed by 7 bases and 3 bases, with 12 bases remaining between them. As DNA, the CDR3 is TGTGCCAGCATGGTGGGCTCGGACACTGAAGCTTTCTTT. Its translation: CASMVGSDTEAFF.

This clonotype is labeled as medium-sized. This chain uses TRBV7-6 with TRBJ2-7; D ambiguous. The CDR3 covers 14 residues. Trimming took 1 base from V and 2 from J, leaving 9 bases between them. The V gene's germline CDR1 is SGHVS and CDR2 FNYEAQ. The CDR3 loop reads CASSLVGETYEQYF. For the CDR3, the DNA is TGTGCCAGCAGCTTAGTTGGGGAAACCTACGAGCAGTACTTC.

The sample holds many counts of this clonotype. The chain carries TRBV10-3 and TRBJ1-1; D call uncertain. Germline V gene lookup returns CDR1 ENHRY and CDR2 SYGVKD. The CDR3 consists of 18 residues. Trimming left V 0 bases short and J 4 bases short, with 21 bases between. The CDR3 here is CAISESKVLRREVTEAFF. CDR3 sequence (DNA): TGTGCCATCAGTGAGTCGAAGGTCCTCCGGCGAGAGGTCACTGAAGCTTTCTTT.

This clonotype was detected ten times or more. V and J are TRBV19 and TRBJ2-7; D may match TRBD1 or TRBD2 (5 bases each). Trimming pared 1 base from V and 5 bases from J, leaving 9 bases between. CDR1 LNHDA and CDR2 SQIVND come from the germline V gene (reference sequence). This CDR3 is built from 13 residues. The CDR3 loop is CASSIGGANEQYF. Here the CDR3 DNA reads TGTGCCAGTAGTATAGGAGGGGCCAACGAGCAGTACTTC. The variable domain in full, completed from reference TRBV19 and TRBJ2-7, reads DGGITQSPKYLFRKEGQNVTLSCEQNLNHDAMYWYRQDPGQGLRLIYYSQIVNDFQKGDIAEGYSVSREKKESFPLTVTSAQKNPTAFYLCASSIGGANEQYFGPGTRLTVT.

Many counts were recorded for this clonotype. The rearrangement uses TRBV28 and TRBJ2-5; 8 nucleotides match TRBD2. This CDR3 region has 14 residues. With V trimmed by 6 bases and J by 5 bases, 8 bases remained unmatched. Germline CDR1 is MDHEN and CDR2 is SYDVKM. The chain's CDR3 is CASSRGGSAETQYF. The CDR3 nucleotides are TGTGCCAGCAGCCGCGGGGGGTCCGCGGAGACCCAGTACTTC.

This clonotype has a count of ten or more. The chain joins TRBV7-3 to TRBJ2-2; D not certain. The CDR3 is 14 residues long. Germline CDR1 and CDR2: SGHTA and FQGTGA. V was shortened by 5 bases and J by 0 bases, with 7 bases between the two germline ends. The CDR3 DNA reads TGTGCCAGCAGCCCGGCCCCGAACACCGGGGAGCTGTTTTTT. It specifies CASSPAPNTGELFF.

This clonotype has ten or more counts. This chain connects TRBV30 to TRBJ1-3; no firm D call. Trimming removed 2 bases at V and 5 bases at J, with 19 bases between. CDR3 length: 16 residues. Germline V gene data show CDR1 as GTSNPN and CDR2 as SVGIG (reference sequence). The CDR3 DNA is TGTGCCTGGAGTCGGCCCGCCCGGGCTGCTAGAAACACCATATATTTT. It encodes CAWSRPARAARNTIYF.

This clonotype came up many times. The V and J genes are TRBV7-8 and TRBJ2-5; D may correspond to TRBD1 or TRBD2 (5 bases each). Germline V gene lookup returns CDR1 SGHVS and CDR2 FQNEAQ. This CDR3 has 19 amino acids. Trimming removed 1 base at V and 2 bases at J, with 23 bases between. CDR3 DNA: TGTGCCAGCAGCTTAGATACCGGGTCCGGGGCTAGCCTTCAAGAGACCCAGTACTTC. Its protein product is CASSLDTGSGASLQETQYF.

This clonotype was recorded many times. The rearrangement links TRBV19 to TRBJ2-1; a possible D gene is TRBD1 (6 bases). This CDR3 has 12 residues. Trimming removed 8 bases at V and 4 bases at J, with 9 bases between. Germline V lookup: CDR1 LNHDA, CDR2 SQIVND (reference sequence). This CDR3 is CASRGQYNEQFF. The CDR3 region has the DNA TGTGCCAGTCGCGGACAGTACAATGAGCAGTTCTTC. Together with reference TRBV19 and TRBJ2-1, the CDR3 gives the full variable domain: DGGITQSPKYLFRKEGQNVTLSCEQNLNHDAMYWYRQDPGQGLRLIYYSQIVNDFQKGDIAEGYSVSREKKESFPLTVTSAQKNPTAFYLCASRGQYNEQFFGPGTRLTVL.

Many counts were recorded for this clonotype. This rearrangement joins TRBV7-2 to TRBJ2-5, with unresolved D. Germline V gene sequence: CDR1 SGHTA, CDR2 FQGNSA. The V end lost 5 bases, the J end lost 5 bases, and 6 bases lay between the germline ends. CDR3 size: 11 residues. The CDR3 DNA sequence: TGTGCCAGCAGCCAAGGGGAGACCCAGTACTTC. Its protein is CASSQGETQYF.

This clonotype showed up many times. The CDR3: CASSSDRGHEGTQYF. DNA for the CDR3: TGTGCCAGCAGTTCAGACAGGGGGCATGAGGGGACCCAGTACTTC. V gene TRBV27 combines with J gene TRBJ2-5; 10 nucleotides agree with TRBD1. V was pared by 4 bases and J by 7 bases, with 9 bases of the junction left unmatched. The CDR3 spans 15 residues. Germline CDR1 is MNHEY and CDR2 is SMNVEV (reference sequence).

Many counts were recorded for this clonotype. The chain recombines TRBV27 with TRBJ1-1, with D tentatively TRBD1 (5 bases). This CDR3 region has 14 residues. V was trimmed by 3 bases and J by 1 base, leaving 9 bases between them. From germline, CDR1 is MNHEY and CDR2 SMNVEV (reference sequence). The CDR3 DNA follows: TGTGCCAGCAGTTTCGGTGGACAGAACACTGAAGCTTTCTTT. Its translation: CASSFGGQNTEAFF.

The CDR3 coding sequence is TGTGCCAGCAGCAAGTCGGACAGAGCCTACGAGCAGTACTTC. It specifies CASSKSDRAYEQYF. V usage is TRBV7-9 and J usage is TRBJ2-7; perhaps TRBD1 as D (6 bases). The CDR3 is 14 amino acids. Trimming took off 5 bases at V and 2 bases at J, with 13 bases between the two ends. The germline V gene encodes CDR1 SEHNR and CDR2 FQNEAQ (reference sequence).

There are many counts of this clonotype. The rearrangement links TRBV7-9 to TRBJ1-1; possible D gene TRBD1, 5 bases. This CDR3 region has 13 residues. V shed 1 base and J shed 5 bases, with 8 bases lying between them. In germline, CDR1 is SEHNR, CDR2 FQNEAQ (reference sequence). This CDR3 is CASSLGGETEAFF. The CDR3 bases are TGTGCCAGCAGCTTAGGGGGGGAGACTGAAGCTTTCTTT.

This clonotype is labeled as medium-sized. This chain uses TRBV27 with TRBJ2-3; D remains ambiguous. In germline, CDR1 is MNHEY, CDR2 SMNVEV (reference sequence). V lost 2 bases, J lost 7 bases, and 10 bases lay in between. CDR3 length equals 13 residues. CDR3 sequence: CASSLGSVHTQYF. The CDR3 DNA sequence: TGTGCCAGCAGTTTAGGTTCAGTTCATACGCAGTATTTT.

This clonotype was seen ten or more times. The genes are TRBV20-1 and TRBJ1-4, with a weak D call TRBD1 (6 bases). The germline gives CDR1 DFQATT, CDR2 SNEGSKA (reference sequence). V was pared by 5 bases and J by 8 bases, with 18 bases between. The CDR3 covers 14 residues. CDR3 sequence reads: CSAGKQGVGEKLFF. The CDR3 nucleotides read TGCAGTGCTGGAAAACAGGGAGTGGGAGAAAAACTGTTTTTT.

This clonotype was seen repeatedly, ten times or more. The chain joins TRBV5-1 to TRBJ2-5; D is perhaps TRBD2 (5 bases). CDR3 length: 14 amino acids. Germline assignment: CDR1 SGHRS and CDR2 YFSETQ. V was trimmed by 5 bases and J by 0 bases, leaving 11 bases between them. CDR3 amino acids: CASRLALDQETQYF. The DNA for the CDR3 is TGCGCCAGCAGGCTAGCCCTAGACCAAGAGACCCAGTACTTC.

This clonotype was picked up many times. This chain joins TRBV19 and TRBJ1-2; possibly TRBD1 for D (5 bases). This CDR3 has 12 residues. Germline V gene sequence: CDR1 LNHDA, CDR2 SQIVND (reference sequence). V dropped 7 bases and J dropped 3 bases, with 9 bases sitting between them. The CDR3 region is CASIGDYYGYTF. DNA for the CDR3: TGTGCCAGTATCGGGGACTACTATGGCTACACCTTC.

There are many counts of this clonotype. V gene TRBV6-5 combines with J gene TRBJ2-1, with 10 nucleotides matching TRBD2. The CDR3 has 18 residues. V shed 0 bases, J shed 9 bases, and the junction held 14 bases outside the gene matches. Per the germline V gene, CDR1 is MNHEY and CDR2 is SVGAGI. The CDR3 sequence is CASSYSELAGIGGGEQFF. DNA of the CDR3: TGTGCCAGCAGTTACTCCGAACTAGCGGGGATAGGGGGGGGTGAGCAGTTCTTC.

This clonotype was counted at least ten times. This chain links TRBV20-1 with TRBJ1-1; TRBD1 matches 8 bases. V was pared by 0 bases and J by 5 bases, with 8 bases of the junction left unmatched. Germline values: CDR1 DFQATT, CDR2 SNEGSKA (reference sequence). This CDR3 has 15 amino acids. This CDR3 reads CSARDRRTGKTEAFF. DNA for the CDR3: TGCAGTGCTAGAGACAGAAGGACAGGGAAGACTGAAGCTTTCTTT.

There are many counts of this clonotype. V and J are TRBV5-4 and TRBJ2-7; D not certain. The CDR3 runs to 12 residues. V was shortened by 2 bases and J by 3 bases, with 6 bases between the two germline ends. Germline CDR1 SGHNT, CDR2 YYREEE (reference sequence). CDR3 in DNA: TGTGCCAGCAGCTTACAAGGCTACGAGCAGTACTTC. This encodes CASSLQGYEQYF.

At least ten counts were recorded for this clonotype. This chain links TRBV5-1 with TRBJ2-3; D call uncertain. Trimming left V 0 bases short and J 6 bases short, with 8 bases between. Germline assignment: CDR1 SGHRS and CDR2 YFSETQ. The CDR3 length is 13 residues. The CDR3 nucleotides are TGCGCCAGCAGCTTGGTACTCGTTGATACGCAGTATTTT. This sequence encodes CASSLVLVDTQYF.

This clonotype came up many times. The chain links TRBV7-9 to TRBJ2-2; D is ambiguous. CDR1 SEHNR and CDR2 FQNEAQ come from the germline V gene (reference sequence). With 2 bases removed from V and 0 bases from J, the gap between germline ends came to 4 bases. The CDR3 sequence is 14 residues long. The CDR3 bases are TGTGCCAGCAGCTTAATTCCGAACACCGGGGAGCTGTTTTTT. Translated: CASSLIPNTGELFF.

At least ten counts were recorded for this clonotype. The CDR3 coding sequence is TGCGCCAGCAGTGAGTCGTATCTAGCGGGGGAATCATTTTACAATGAGCAGTTCTTC. It encodes CASSESYLAGESFYNEQFF. The genes are TRBV10-2 and TRBJ2-1; 10 nucleotides line up with TRBD2. Germline V lookup: CDR1 WSHSY, CDR2 SAAADI. The CDR3 is made up of 19 amino acids. The V gene end was trimmed by 0 bases and the J gene end by 4 bases; junction bases not matched to a gene: 12.